This is a list of T cell receptor beta chains from one sample in a study of a mutant IDH1 vaccine in newly diagnosed glioma. Method: immunoSEQ multiplex PCR; TCRdb's copy keeps in-frame clones and lacks some. Here the sample spans roughly 41,000 clones, roughly 92% being singletons. The sequencing here drew on PBMCs, taken from a glioma patient treated with radiotherapy, temozolomide or both. These receptors all stem from a man between 18 and 29 years old with glioma. Both conserved end residues are trimmed from each CDR3. The size of a clone is reported for some rows only, either as once, few or many, or as a class for expanded clones.

clone_size: few
j_call: TRBJ2-7
v_call: TRBV25-1
cdr3_length: 11
cdr3_aa: ASSDGGRNEQY

clone_size: -
j_call: TRBJ1-2
v_call: TRBV7-9
cdr3_length: 11
cdr3_aa: ASSRTEGYGYT

clone_size: -
j_call: TRBJ1-2
v_call: TRBV7-2
cdr3_length: 14
cdr3_aa: ASSLVGGGQFYGYT

clone_size: medium-sized
j_call: TRBJ1-4
v_call: TRBV27
cdr3_length: 14
cdr3_aa: ASSLMRRGLDEKLF

clone_size: -
j_call: TRBJ2-1
v_call: TRBV6-5
cdr3_length: 13
cdr3_aa: ASSRTGIGYNEQF

clone_size: -
j_call: TRBJ2-2
v_call: TRBV5-1
cdr3_length: 12
cdr3_aa: ASSIRAPTGELF

clone_size: once
j_call: TRBJ1-3
v_call: TRBV14
cdr3_length: 14
cdr3_aa: ASSQDWGVAGNTIY

clone_size: -
j_call: TRBJ2-3
v_call: TRBV30
cdr3_length: 12
cdr3_aa: AWTFSGRGDTQY

clone_size: -
j_call: TRBJ1-5
v_call: TRBV2
cdr3_length: 12
cdr3_aa: ASSSVNSNQPQH

clone_size: -
j_call: TRBJ1-5
v_call: TRBV7-2
cdr3_length: 13
cdr3_aa: ASSIWTGGNQPQH

clone_size: -
j_call: TRBJ1-2
v_call: TRBV30
cdr3_length: 11
cdr3_aa: AWRGSLFYGYT

clone_size: -
j_call: TRBJ1-6
v_call: TRBV5-5
cdr3_length: 12
cdr3_aa: ASSSGTVNSPLH

clone_size: -
j_call: TRBJ1-4
v_call: TRBV7-2
cdr3_length: 10
cdr3_aa: ASRGLSGVSF

clone_size: -
j_call: TRBJ1-1
v_call: TRBV29-1
cdr3_length: 11
cdr3_aa: SVGDQPVPEAF

clone_size: -
j_call: TRBJ2-7
v_call: TRBV7-8
cdr3_length: 12
cdr3_aa: ASSLRTSAHEQY

clone_size: once
j_call: TRBJ1-1
v_call: TRBV29-1
cdr3_length: 10
cdr3_aa: SVEKGPAWAF

clone_size: -
j_call: TRBJ2-7
v_call: TRBV18
cdr3_length: 12
cdr3_aa: ASSPLGQSTEQY

clone_size: -
j_call: TRBJ2-5
v_call: TRBV5-4
cdr3_length: 16
cdr3_aa: ASRPGTSGRGWGETQY

clone_size: -
j_call: TRBJ1-2
v_call: TRBV29-1
cdr3_length: 12
cdr3_aa: SVDARTGEYGYT

clone_size: -
j_call: TRBJ2-1
v_call: TRBV30
cdr3_length: 11
cdr3_aa: AWSPELVGEQF

clone_size: -
j_call: TRBJ1-1
v_call: TRBV5-4
cdr3_length: 12
cdr3_aa: ASSLVAGNTEAF

clone_size: few
j_call: TRBJ1-1
v_call: TRBV29-1
cdr3_length: 10
cdr3_aa: SVGQMNTEAF

clone_size: -
j_call: TRBJ2-2
v_call: TRBV15
cdr3_length: 13
cdr3_aa: ATSRVRMNTGELF

clone_size: -
j_call: TRBJ2-7
v_call: TRBV5-4
cdr3_length: 12
cdr3_aa: ASSLGQSSYEQY

clone_size: -
j_call: TRBJ2-7
v_call: TRBV7-6
cdr3_length: 11
cdr3_aa: ASSLALGFEQY

clone_size: -
j_call: TRBJ1-2
v_call: TRBV6-6
cdr3_length: 10
cdr3_aa: ASTRDGVGYT

clone_size: once
j_call: TRBJ2-7
v_call: TRBV6-5
cdr3_length: 11
cdr3_aa: ASRHRRGLEQY

clone_size: -
j_call: TRBJ2-5
v_call: TRBV21-1
cdr3_length: 15
cdr3_aa: ASSTCLDGIYQETQY

clone_size: -
j_call: TRBJ2-1
v_call: TRBV7-9
cdr3_length: 17
cdr3_aa: ASSSTSGRAFSSYNEQF

clone_size: -
j_call: TRBJ1-1
v_call: TRBV6-6
cdr3_length: 12
cdr3_aa: ASSYSEDSAEAF

clone_size: -
j_call: TRBJ1-3
v_call: TRBV7-9
cdr3_length: 15
cdr3_aa: ASSLAGHSRSGNTIY

clone_size: -
j_call: TRBJ2-7
v_call: TRBV19
cdr3_length: 11
cdr3_aa: ASSPTTGGEQY

clone_size: -
j_call: TRBJ2-1
v_call: TRBV7-2
cdr3_length: 13
cdr3_aa: ASSLGGESYNEQF

clone_size: -
j_call: TRBJ2-1
v_call: TRBV30
cdr3_length: 15
cdr3_aa: AWSPTRTSGTYNEQF

clone_size: few
j_call: TRBJ1-1
v_call: TRBV7-9
cdr3_length: 11
cdr3_aa: ASSPGGDTEAF

clone_size: -
j_call: TRBJ1-1
v_call: TRBV30
cdr3_length: 11
cdr3_aa: AWSAQENTEAF

clone_size: -
j_call: TRBJ2-7
v_call: TRBV6-5
cdr3_length: 13
cdr3_aa: ASSSPRRAAYEQY

clone_size: -
j_call: TRBJ1-1
v_call: TRBV30
cdr3_length: 11
cdr3_aa: AWTSQGYTEAF

clone_size: medium-sized
j_call: TRBJ1-1
v_call: TRBV5-4
cdr3_length: 12
cdr3_aa: ASSLWGEDTEAF

clone_size: -
j_call: TRBJ2-2
v_call: TRBV6-5
cdr3_length: 14
cdr3_aa: ASSYSGTGRPGELF

clone_size: -
j_call: TRBJ2-7
v_call: TRBV6-5
cdr3_length: 12
cdr3_aa: ASSAPGGSWEQY

clone_size: -
j_call: TRBJ2-7
v_call: TRBV6-6
cdr3_length: 10
cdr3_aa: ASSLLNYEQY

clone_size: -
j_call: TRBJ1-1
v_call: TRBV29-1
cdr3_length: 13
cdr3_aa: SAREQGVGNTEAF

clone_size: -
j_call: TRBJ1-1
v_call: TRBV2
cdr3_length: 11
cdr3_aa: ASSEQGATEAF

clone_size: -
j_call: TRBJ2-1
v_call: TRBV29-1
cdr3_length: 13
cdr3_aa: SAPPTSSSYNEQF

clone_size: once
j_call: TRBJ2-7
v_call: TRBV27
cdr3_length: 13
cdr3_aa: ASSLGVAGKGEQY

clone_size: -
j_call: TRBJ2-7
v_call: TRBV7-2
cdr3_length: 13
cdr3_aa: ASSPRRGPFYEQY

clone_size: medium-sized
j_call: TRBJ2-2
v_call: TRBV6-1
cdr3_length: 12
cdr3_aa: ASNFNNRAGELF

clone_size: -
j_call: TRBJ2-7
v_call: TRBV5-1
cdr3_length: 11
cdr3_aa: ASSVGTALEQY

clone_size: -
j_call: TRBJ2-2
v_call: TRBV5-4
cdr3_length: 12
cdr3_aa: ASRPQGADGELF

clone_size: -
j_call: TRBJ2-5
v_call: TRBV30
cdr3_length: 10
cdr3_aa: AWGEQQETQY

clone_size: -
j_call: TRBJ1-2
v_call: TRBV5-6
cdr3_length: 12
cdr3_aa: ASSFRLIPYGYT

clone_size: -
j_call: TRBJ2-7
v_call: TRBV20-1
cdr3_length: 8
cdr3_aa: SASLGEQY

clone_size: -
j_call: TRBJ2-1
v_call: TRBV2
cdr3_length: 10
cdr3_aa: ASSEEADEQF

clone_size: -
j_call: TRBJ1-2
v_call: TRBV7-2
cdr3_length: 12
cdr3_aa: ASSHPGGARGYT

clone_size: -
j_call: TRBJ2-7
v_call: TRBV19
cdr3_length: 15
cdr3_aa: ASSIAVSGTSPYEQY

clone_size: once
j_call: TRBJ2-7
v_call: TRBV15
cdr3_length: 14
cdr3_aa: ATSSPGQAKYYEQY

clone_size: -
j_call: TRBJ2-7
v_call: TRBV19
cdr3_length: 11
cdr3_aa: ASSMYGYYEQY

clone_size: -
j_call: TRBJ1-4
v_call: TRBV30
cdr3_length: 14
cdr3_aa: AWSAPQSNLNEKLF